Listed below are T cell receptor beta chains from one sample, sequenced in a study of blood T cells in healthy people across ages. MiXCR, run by TCRdb on the 5' RACE reads, gives a single entry per CDR3 protein. The sample consists of roughly 700,000 distinct CDR3 sequences, 45% to 50% of them appearing once. The specimen sequenced was blood. These receptor sequences come from a woman aged 55-70 years in good health. Each CDR3 is given with its conserved first and last residue. Fields, in order: CDR3 protein, CDR3 DNA, J gene, D gene, clone size, V gene. D genes are given only for firm matches. The size entry is marked missing in some rows and otherwise reads once, few, many or a size class.

CDR3 protein: CASSQDRAGLVAGGYTF
CDR3 DNA: TGCGCCAGCAGCCAAGATAGGGCAGGGTTGGTGGCGGGGGGCTACACCTTC
J gene: TRBJ1-2
D gene: NA
clone size: NA
V gene: TRBV4-1

CDR3 protein: CASSLDYVNTGELFF
CDR3 DNA: TGCGCCAGCAGCTTGGACTATGTGAACACCGGGGAGCTGTTTTTT
J gene: TRBJ2-2
D gene: NA
clone size: NA
V gene: TRBV5-1

CDR3 protein: CASSPPGRFTQETQYF
CDR3 DNA: TGTGCCAGCAGTCCACCCGGGAGATTCACTCAAGAGACCCAGTACTTC
J gene: TRBJ2-5
D gene: NA
clone size: NA
V gene: TRBV27

CDR3 protein: CASSQRYSGANVLTF
CDR3 DNA: TGCGCCAGCAGCCAACGGTACTCTGGGGCCAACGTCCTGACTTTC
J gene: TRBJ2-6
D gene: NA
clone size: once
V gene: TRBV4-1

CDR3 protein: CSVPGSSYNEQFF
CDR3 DNA: TGCAGCGTTCCAGGGAGCTCCTACAATGAGCAGTTCTTC
J gene: TRBJ2-1
D gene: NA
clone size: NA
V gene: TRBV29-1

CDR3 protein: CATSSKFSGRAYSNEQFF
CDR3 DNA: TGTGCCACCAGCAGTAAATTTAGCGGGAGGGCCTACAGTAATGAGCAGTTCTTC
J gene: TRBJ2-1
D gene: TRBD2
clone size: few
V gene: TRBV15

CDR3 protein: CASRLGTDNEQFF
CDR3 DNA: TGCGCCAGCAGGCTCGGCACCGACAATGAGCAGTTCTTC
J gene: TRBJ2-1
D gene: NA
clone size: few
V gene: TRBV5-1

CDR3 protein: CASSIRGSGSYNEQFF
CDR3 DNA: TGTGCCAGCAGCATCCGCGGGAGTGGGTCCTACAATGAGCAGTTCTTC
J gene: TRBJ2-1
D gene: TRBD2
clone size: NA
V gene: TRBV7-2

CDR3 protein: CASSRHGGRVTYEQYF
CDR3 DNA: TGTGCCAGCAGCCGCCATGGGGGGCGCGTTACCTACGAGCAGTACTTC
J gene: TRBJ2-7
D gene: NA
clone size: NA
V gene: TRBV5-8

CDR3 protein: CASMLSGGYNEQFF
CDR3 DNA: TGTGCCAGCATGTTAAGCGGGGGGTACAATGAGCAGTTCTTC
J gene: TRBJ2-1
D gene: TRBD2
clone size: few
V gene: TRBV7-2

CDR3 protein: CASSTRDRGTDTQYF
CDR3 DNA: TGTGCCAGCAGTACCCGGGACAGGGGCACAGATACGCAGTATTTT
J gene: TRBJ2-3
D gene: TRBD1
clone size: NA
V gene: TRBV27

CDR3 protein: CASSQGTRELFF
CDR3 DNA: TGTGCCAGCAGTCAAGGGACCCGGGAGCTGTTTTTT
J gene: TRBJ2-2
D gene: NA
clone size: NA
V gene: TRBV27

CDR3 protein: CSARPSSGEITDTQYF
CDR3 DNA: TGCAGTGCTAGACCTTCTAGCGGGGAAATCACAGATACGCAGTATTTT
J gene: TRBJ2-3
D gene: TRBD2
clone size: NA
V gene: TRBV20-1

CDR3 protein: CASNQVLDNEQFF
CDR3 DNA: TGTGCCAGCAACCAAGTGCTAGACAATGAGCAGTTCTTC
J gene: TRBJ2-1
D gene: NA
clone size: NA
V gene: TRBV2

CDR3 protein: CASLTAGGFNEQFF
CDR3 DNA: TGTGCCAGCCTAACAGCGGGAGGGTTCAATGAGCAGTTCTTC
J gene: TRBJ2-1
D gene: TRBD2
clone size: NA
V gene: TRBV28

CDR3 protein: CATSKNPSSYNEQFF
CDR3 DNA: TGTGCCACCAGCAAAAACCCTAGCTCCTACAATGAGCAGTTCTTC
J gene: TRBJ2-1
D gene: NA
clone size: NA
V gene: TRBV15

CDR3 protein: CSAPEGRRGYTF
CDR3 DNA: TGCAGCGCCCCGGAAGGGAGGCGTGGCTACACCTTC
J gene: TRBJ1-2
D gene: NA
clone size: NA
V gene: TRBV29-1

CDR3 protein: CSARDRGGNEQFF
CDR3 DNA: TGCAGCGCCCGGGACAGGGGGGGTAATGAGCAGTTCTTC
J gene: TRBJ2-1
D gene: TRBD1
clone size: few
V gene: TRBV20-1

CDR3 protein: CASSIQPGQSHSGANVLTF
CDR3 DNA: TGTGCCAGTAGTATCCAACCGGGACAGTCCCACTCTGGGGCCAACGTCCTGACTTTC
J gene: TRBJ2-6
D gene: TRBD1
clone size: NA
V gene: TRBV19

CDR3 protein: CASSLFAGEVRQYF
CDR3 DNA: TGTGCCAGCAGTTTATTCGCAGGGGAGGTTCGGCAGTACTTC
J gene: TRBJ2-5
D gene: NA
clone size: NA
V gene: TRBV28

CDR3 protein: CASSFSNEQFF
CDR3 DNA: TGTGCCAGCAGTTTCAGCAATGAGCAGTTCTTC
J gene: TRBJ2-1
D gene: NA
clone size: many
V gene: TRBV12-3/TRBV12-4

CDR3 protein: CASSLNYGAGGQETQYF
CDR3 DNA: TGTGCCAGCAGCTTAAATTATGGAGCGGGAGGTCAAGAGACCCAGTACTTC
J gene: TRBJ2-5
D gene: TRBD2
clone size: few
V gene: TRBV7-2

CDR3 protein: CSARDGVYEQYF
CDR3 DNA: TGCAGTGCTAGAGATGGGGTTTACGAGCAGTACTTC
J gene: TRBJ2-7
D gene: NA
clone size: NA
V gene: TRBV20-1

CDR3 protein: CASSLGHNEQYF
CDR3 DNA: TGTGCCAGCAGCTTAGGTCACAATGAGCAGTACTTC
J gene: TRBJ2-7
D gene: NA
clone size: NA
V gene: TRBV7-3

CDR3 protein: CASTTTGAYEQYF
CDR3 DNA: TGTGCCAGCACTACTACAGGAGCCTACGAGCAGTACTTC
J gene: TRBJ2-7
D gene: NA
clone size: many
V gene: TRBV2

CDR3 protein: CSANGKLGTNYGYTF
CDR3 DNA: TGCAGTGCGAATGGCAAACTCGGGACTAACTATGGCTACACCTTC
J gene: TRBJ1-2
D gene: NA
clone size: NA
V gene: TRBV20-1

CDR3 protein: CSASPFGRSENSPLHF
CDR3 DNA: TGCAGTGCTAGCCCCTTTGGGCGAAGTGAGAATTCACCCCTCCACTTT
J gene: TRBJ1-6
D gene: NA
clone size: few
V gene: TRBV20-1

CDR3 protein: CATSRADLDRVLETQFF
CDR3 DNA: TGTGCCACCAGCAGAGCAGACTTGGACAGGGTTTTAGAGACCCAGTTCTTC
J gene: TRBJ2-1
D gene: TRBD1
clone size: NA
V gene: TRBV15

CDR3 protein: CAGSFNRGLYF
CDR3 DNA: TGTGCCGGGAGTTTTAACAGGGGGTTGTACTTC
J gene: TRBJ2-5
D gene: TRBD1
clone size: NA
V gene: TRBV30

CDR3 protein: CASSQGGTGSEKLFF
CDR3 DNA: TGTGCCAGCAGCCAAGGAGGGACCGGAAGCGAAAAACTGTTTTTT
J gene: TRBJ1-4
D gene: NA
clone size: NA
V gene: TRBV4-2

CDR3 protein: CASSLRGQGNQPQHF
CDR3 DNA: TGTGCCAGCAGTTTGAGGGGACAGGGAAATCAGCCCCAGCATTTT
J gene: TRBJ1-5
D gene: TRBD1
clone size: NA
V gene: TRBV12-3/TRBV12-4

CDR3 protein: CSARDPGRTGELFF
CDR3 DNA: TGCAGTGCTAGAGATCCCGGAAGAACCGGGGAGCTGTTTTTT
J gene: TRBJ2-2
D gene: NA
clone size: NA
V gene: TRBV20-1

CDR3 protein: CAGSPGGANVLTF
CDR3 DNA: TGCGCCGGCAGCCCCGGGGGGGCCAACGTCCTGACTTTC
J gene: TRBJ2-6
D gene: NA
clone size: NA
V gene: TRBV5-1

CDR3 protein: CSAKESRGPLYEQYF
CDR3 DNA: TGCAGTGCCAAGGAATCTAGGGGACCACTCTACGAGCAGTACTTC
J gene: TRBJ2-7
D gene: NA
clone size: NA
V gene: TRBV20-1

CDR3 protein: CSVEGQGSFNEQFF
CDR3 DNA: TGCAGCGTGGAGGGACAGGGATCGTTCAATGAGCAGTTCTTC
J gene: TRBJ2-1
D gene: TRBD1
clone size: few
V gene: TRBV29-1

CDR3 protein: CASSFQRDIQETQYF
CDR3 DNA: TGTGCCAGCAGTTTTCAGCGGGACATCCAAGAGACCCAGTACTTC
J gene: TRBJ2-5
D gene: NA
clone size: few
V gene: TRBV12-3/TRBV12-4

CDR3 protein: CASREHGGNEQYF
CDR3 DNA: TGTGCCAGCAGGGAACATGGGGGCAACGAGCAGTACTTC
J gene: TRBJ2-7
D gene: NA
clone size: NA
V gene: TRBV6-2/TRBV6-3

CDR3 protein: CASSYQNTEAFF
CDR3 DNA: TGTGCCAGCAGCTATCAGAACACTGAAGCTTTCTTT
J gene: TRBJ1-1
D gene: NA
clone size: NA
V gene: TRBV7-9

CDR3 protein: CASSRLQGYEQYF
CDR3 DNA: TGTGCCAGCAGCCGATTACAGGGCTACGAGCAGTACTTC
J gene: TRBJ2-7
D gene: NA
clone size: NA
V gene: TRBV3-1

CDR3 protein: CACSKWSIAGSLETQYF
CDR3 DNA: TGTGCCTGCAGTAAATGGTCTATAGCGGGGAGTCTAGAGACCCAGTACTTC
J gene: TRBJ2-5
D gene: TRBD2
clone size: NA
V gene: TRBV27

CDR3 protein: CASSLTGPREQYF
CDR3 DNA: TGTGCCAGCAGTTTGACAGGGCCCCGCGAGCAGTACTTC
J gene: TRBJ2-7
D gene: TRBD1
clone size: NA
V gene: TRBV28

CDR3 protein: CASSPNLAGTMEQYF
CDR3 DNA: TGTGCCAGCTCACCAAATTTGGCCGGGACAATGGAGCAGTACTTC
J gene: TRBJ2-5
D gene: NA
clone size: NA
V gene: TRBV6-5

CDR3 protein: CASSLEGRGTYEQYF
CDR3 DNA: TGTGCCAGCAGCTTAGAAGGTCGGGGGACCTACGAGCAGTACTTC
J gene: TRBJ2-7
D gene: NA
clone size: many
V gene: TRBV7-2

CDR3 protein: CASMEGGSYEQYF
CDR3 DNA: TGTGCCAGCATGGAAGGGGGGTCCTACGAGCAGTACTTC
J gene: TRBJ2-7
D gene: NA
clone size: few
V gene: TRBV28

CDR3 protein: CASSLGGDRAYNEQFF
CDR3 DNA: TGTGCCAGCAGCTTAGGGGGGGACAGGGCCTACAATGAGCAGTTCTTC
J gene: TRBJ2-1
D gene: TRBD1
clone size: few
V gene: TRBV13

CDR3 protein: CASTPHRARGPKPSTDTQYF
CDR3 DNA: TGTGCCAGCACTCCTCATCGAGCTAGGGGCCCCAAGCCTAGCACAGATACGCAGTATTTT
J gene: TRBJ2-3
D gene: NA
clone size: few
V gene: TRBV25-1

CDR3 protein: CSVEDWGQETQYF
CDR3 DNA: TGCAGCGTTGAAGATTGGGGGCAAGAGACCCAGTACTTC
J gene: TRBJ2-5
D gene: NA
clone size: NA
V gene: TRBV29-1

CDR3 protein: CASSRRDSLATNEKLFF
CDR3 DNA: TGTGCCAGCAGCCGTCGGGACAGTCTTGCAACTAATGAAAAACTGTTTTTT
J gene: TRBJ1-4
D gene: TRBD1
clone size: NA
V gene: TRBV14